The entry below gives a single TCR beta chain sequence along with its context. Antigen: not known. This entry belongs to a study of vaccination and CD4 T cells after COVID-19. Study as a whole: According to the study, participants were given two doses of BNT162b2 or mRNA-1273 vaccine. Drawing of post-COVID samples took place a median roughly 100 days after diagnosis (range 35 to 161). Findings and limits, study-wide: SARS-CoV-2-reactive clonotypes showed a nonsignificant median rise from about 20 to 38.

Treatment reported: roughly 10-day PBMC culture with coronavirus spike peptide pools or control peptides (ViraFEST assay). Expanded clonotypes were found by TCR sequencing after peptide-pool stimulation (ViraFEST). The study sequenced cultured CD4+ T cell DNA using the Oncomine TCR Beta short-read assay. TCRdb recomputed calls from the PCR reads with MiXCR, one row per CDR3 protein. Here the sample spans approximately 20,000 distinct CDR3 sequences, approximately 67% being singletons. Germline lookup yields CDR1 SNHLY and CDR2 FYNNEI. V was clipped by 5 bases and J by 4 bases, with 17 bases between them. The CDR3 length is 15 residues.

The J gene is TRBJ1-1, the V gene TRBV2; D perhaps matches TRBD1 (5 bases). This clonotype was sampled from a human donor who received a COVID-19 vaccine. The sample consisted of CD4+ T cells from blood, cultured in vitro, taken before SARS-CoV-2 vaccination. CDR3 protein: CASSKDSGGVTEAFF. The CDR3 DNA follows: TGTGCCAGCAGTAAAGACAGTGGGGGGGTCACTGAAGCTTTCTTT.